Listed here are 24 T cell receptor beta chains from one sample, sequenced in a study of T cells in Graves' hyperthyroidism and ophthalmopathy. TCR beta CDR3 regions were amplified from RNA transcripts. HTBI primers drove first-round RT-PCR of the TCR CDR3. Each CDR3 protein is one row after TCRdb ran MiXCR on the multiplex PCR reads. This table holds over 300,000 distinct CDR3 sequences, approximately 15% found once. The sequenced sample consisted of blood. These receptors came from a woman in her fifties or sixties with Graves' hyperthyroidism.

This clonotype has a handful of counts. The rearrangement uses TRBV11-2 and TRBJ1-4, with D tentatively TRBD1 (5 bases). The germline gives CDR1 SGHAT, CDR2 FQNNGV. The CDR3 runs to 15 residues. Trimming removed 6 bases at V and 5 bases at J, with 16 bases between. The CDR3 loop is CASSSPGGGNEKLFF. The DNA of the CDR3 is TGTGCCAGCAGTTCGCCCGGGGGTGGAAATGAAAAACTGTTTTTT.

This clonotype has a handful of counts. The chain employs TRBV6-2 or TRBV6-3 and TRBJ1-5; no definite D call. In germline, CDR1 is MNHEY, CDR2 SVGEGT. The CDR3 extends over 18 amino acids. Trimming removed 0 bases at V and 4 bases at J, with 19 bases between. The DNA for the CDR3 is TGTGCCAGCAGTTACTCGAGGGCTGGTACCGGGTGGAATCAGCCCCAGCATTTT. This translates into CASSYSRAGTGWNQPQHF.

Many counts were recorded for this clonotype. The J gene is TRBJ2-6, the V gene TRBV2; TRBD1 might be the D (5 bases). The germline CDR1 and CDR2 sequences are SNHLY and FYNNEI. CDR3 length equals 18 residues. The V end lost 7 bases, the J end lost 2 bases, and 21 bases lay between the germline ends. The CDR3 region has the DNA TGTGCCAGCAATCACACTACCCTGACAGTCGCTGGGGCCAACGTCCTGACTTTC. Its translation is CASNHTTLTVAGANVLTF.

In its sample, this clonotype was seen once. The chain combines TRBV3-1 with TRBJ2-1, with 13 bases lining up with TRBD2. The germline V gene has CDR1 LGHDT and CDR2 YNNKEL (reference sequence). The CDR3 runs 14 residues. The V and J ends lost 6 bases and 7 bases, in that order; junction bases with no gene match: 3. The CDR3: CASSRTSGRNEQFF. The CDR3 region has the DNA TGTGCCAGCAGTCGGACTAGCGGGAGAAATGAGCAGTTCTTC.

As to this clonotype: Just one base apart from a much larger clone, this may be a read error. The chain has TRBV27 and TRBJ1-1, with D possibly TRBD1 on 5 matching bases. V was trimmed by 2 bases and J by 2 bases, leaving 9 bases between them. Germline CDR1 MNHEY, CDR2 SMNVEV (reference sequence). The CDR3 loop spans 14 amino acids. The CDR3 coding sequence is TGTGCCAGCAGTTTAAAAGGGGACAACACTGAAGCTTTCTTT. Translation gives CASSLKGDNTEAFF.

This clonotype was counted ten times or more. This chain joins TRBV11-2 and TRBJ2-1; 7 positions agree with TRBD2. Per germline, CDR1 SGHAT and CDR2 FQNNGV. The CDR3 totals 14 residues. V lost 5 bases to trimming and J lost 8 bases; unmatched junction nucleotides: 9. CDR3 loop: CASSPLGTIYEQFF. Written as DNA, the CDR3 is TGTGCCAGCAGCCCTCTCGGGACTATTTATGAGCAGTTCTTC.

The J gene is TRBJ1-4, the V gene TRBV7-2, with unresolved D. V dropped 4 bases and J dropped 6 bases, with 6 bases sitting between them. Germline CDR1 is SGHTA and CDR2 is FQGNSA. The CDR3 sequence is 12 residues long. The CDR3 DNA is TGTGCCAGCAGCTCCCGGGATGAAAAACTGTTTTTT. It translates to CASSSRDEKLFF.

This clonotype has only a few counts. The chain combines TRBV6-2 or TRBV6-3 with TRBJ1-5; 7 bases are a match to TRBD1. Germline V gene data show CDR1 as MNHEY and CDR2 as SVGEGT. The CDR3 totals 14 residues. Trimming took 2 bases from V and 7 from J; bases not matched to a gene: 5. The CDR3: CASSYVAGGQPQHF. The CDR3, as DNA: TGTGCCAGCAGTTACGTGGCAGGGGGACAGCCCCAGCATTTT.

This clonotype was found many times. The chain has TRBV11-2 and TRBJ1-1; weak D call: TRBD1 (6 bases). V lost 5 bases, J lost 4 bases, and 14 bases lay in between. Germline CDR1 is SGHAT and CDR2 is FQNNGV. The CDR3 spans 14 residues. The CDR3 sequence: CASSPPRGGTEAFF. The CDR3 bases are TGTGCCAGCAGCCCCCCAAGGGGGGGCACTGAAGCTTTCTTT.

The chain recombines TRBV29-1 with TRBJ2-7, with TRBD2 matching over 10 bases. This CDR3 spans 13 amino acids. The germline V gene has CDR1 SQVTM and CDR2 ANQGSEA. Trimming at V came to 6 bases and at J to 4 bases, leaving 6 bases not matched to a gene. The CDR3 coding sequence is TGCAGCGTCGGAGCTAGCGGGAGATACGAGCAGTACTTC. Its protein product is CSVGASGRYEQYF.

Ten or more counts support this clonotype. The chain recombines TRBV24-1 with TRBJ1-2; D remains unclear. There are 15 residues in the CDR3. From germline, CDR1 is KGHDR and CDR2 SFDVKD. The V gene lost 6 bases and the J gene lost 0 bases, with 13 bases spanning the gap. This chain's CDR3 is CATSSRYDPNYGYTF. CDR3 nucleotide sequence: TGTGCCACCAGTTCGAGGTACGATCCTAACTATGGCTACACCTTC.

Many counts were recorded for this clonotype. The chain couples TRBV20-1 to TRBJ2-5; D may match TRBD1 or TRBD2 (6 bases each). This CDR3 has 15 amino acids. Germline values: CDR1 DFQATT, CDR2 SNEGSKA (reference sequence). V dropped 0 bases and J dropped 5 bases, with 16 bases sitting between them. CDR3: CSARDPGGPGETQYF. DNA of the CDR3: TGCAGTGCTAGAGATCCCGGGGGCCCGGGGGAGACCCAGTACTTC.

This clonotype came up a few times. The chain joins TRBV27 to TRBJ1-5, with D possibly TRBD1 on 6 matching bases. The germline CDR1 and CDR2 sequences are MNHEY and SMNVEV (reference sequence). With 5 bases removed from V and 5 bases from J, the gap between germline ends came to 22 bases. This CDR3 spans 17 amino acids. The CDR3 reads CASSPRGGGGAHQPQHF. CDR3 coding DNA: TGTGCCAGCAGTCCCCGCGGGGGAGGGGGGGCTCATCAGCCCCAGCATTTT.

This clonotype was seen ten or more times. The chain uses TRBV28 and TRBJ2-7, with 11 bases aligning to TRBD1. Germline CDR1 and CDR2: MDHEN and SYDVKM. J was trimmed by 3 bases and V by 6 bases; bases with no gene match: 7. The CDR3 is 15 amino acids. CDR3 coding DNA: TGTGCCAGCAGGCTAGCTGGGACAGGGGGCTACGAGCAGTACTTC. This translates into CASRLAGTGGYEQYF.

This clonotype showed up just a few times. J is TRBJ2-6 and V is TRBV30, with a possible D match to TRBD2 (7 bases). The V gene's germline CDR1 is GTSNPN and CDR2 SVGIG (reference sequence). The CDR3 runs to 15 residues. Trimming shortened V by 1 base and J by 4 bases, and 11 bases separated the two germline ends. CDR3 nucleotides: TGTGCCTGGAGTGGTGGGGGGGCGGGGGCCAACGTCCTGACTTTC. Encoded protein: CAWSGGGAGANVLTF.

About this clonotype itself: A read error may be the cause here, since a much bigger clone is one base away. The rearrangement links TRBV12-3 or TRBV12-4 to TRBJ1-5, with D perhaps TRBD1 (5 bases). This CDR3 comprises 13 residues. The CDR3 here is CAGSLKQGQPQHF. CDR3 sequence (DNA): TGTGCCGGCAGTTTAAAGCAGGGACAGCCCCAGCATTTT.

The genes are TRBV19 and TRBJ2-1; D assignment may be TRBD1 or TRBD2 (5 bases each). Trimming took off 7 bases at V and 8 bases at J, with 15 bases between the two ends. The CDR3 spans 13 residues. Germline CDR1 is LNHDA and CDR2 is SQIVND (reference sequence). CDR3 region: CASISSVGDEQFF. The CDR3 bases are TGTGCCAGTATCTCTTCCGTGGGGGATGAGCAGTTCTTC.

This clonotype was detected ten times or more. The chain employs TRBV3-1 and TRBJ2-1; possibly TRBD1 for D (6 bases). Per germline, CDR1 LGHDT and CDR2 YNNKEL (reference sequence). V was shortened by 7 bases and J by 4 bases, with 17 bases between the two germline ends. The CDR3 length is 15 residues. The CDR3 nucleotides read TGTGCCAGCATGACTGAGGGGGACCCTTACAATGAGCAGTTCTTC. This codes for CASMTEGDPYNEQFF.

In this sample, this clonotype turned up a few times. This chain connects TRBV7-8 to TRBJ2-7; D possibly corresponds to TRBD1 (6 bases). The V and J ends lost 2 bases and 6 bases respectively, with 17 bases between them. The CDR3 loop spans 15 amino acids. Germline V gene sequence: CDR1 SGHVS, CDR2 FQNEAQ. The CDR3 DNA is TGTGCCAGCAGCTTACCTACAGGGTTTACAGCCGAGCAGTACTTC. Protein sequence: CASSLPTGFTAEQYF. Full variable domain (outside the CDR3, taken from reference TRBV7-8 and TRBJ2-7): GAGVSQSPRYKVAKRGQDVALRCDPISGHVSLFWYQQALGQGPEFLTYFQNEAQLDKSGLPSDRFFAERPEGSVSTLKIQRTQQEDSAVYLCASSLPTGFTAEQYFGPGTRLTVT.

This chain links TRBV30 with TRBJ2-2, with 11 nucleotides matching TRBD2. CDR3 length equals 16 residues. Germline V gives CDR1 GTSNPN, CDR2 SVGIG (reference sequence). Trimming took 3 bases from V and 4 from J; bases not matched to a gene: 7. CDR3 sequence reads: CAWSRGTSGPTGELFF. The CDR3 nucleotides read TGTGCCTGGAGCCGAGGGACTAGCGGCCCCACCGGGGAGCTGTTTTTT.

This clonotype was recorded many times. The chain has TRBV11-2 and TRBJ1-5; D gene uncertain. The germline V gene has CDR1 SGHAT and CDR2 FQNNGV. Trimming cost V 1 base and J 0 bases, with 10 bases left between them. This CDR3 contains 16 residues. The DNA for the CDR3 is TGTGCCAGCAGCTTAGGCGGCAGGTATAGCAATCAGCCCCAGCATTTT. This sequence encodes CASSLGGRYSNQPQHF.

This clonotype was seen a handful of times. This chain connects TRBV5-8 to TRBJ2-7, with D hard to call. V shed 3 bases and J shed 0 bases, with 7 bases lying between them. This CDR3 has 13 residues. CDR1 and CDR2 (germline): SGHTS, YDEGEE. Here the CDR3 DNA reads TGTGCCAGCAGCTCGCAGCTCTCCTACGAGCAGTACTTC. Translation gives CASSSQLSYEQYF.

The chain employs TRBV6-1 and TRBJ2-7; D remains unclear. The CDR3 spans 15 residues. V lost 6 bases, J lost 2 bases, and 17 bases lay in between. Looked up from germline, CDR1 is MNHNS and CDR2 is SASEGT. CDR3 DNA sequence: TGTGCCAGCAGCCCCCCCGTAGGGTCTGCCTACGAGCAGTACTTC. Amino acid sequence: CASSPPVGSAYEQYF.

Ten or more counts support this clonotype. The chain carries TRBV6-5 and TRBJ1-1, with 9 bases identical to TRBD1. Per germline, CDR1 MNHEY and CDR2 SVGAGI. V shed 0 bases and J 3 bases; nucleotides not matched to a gene: 2. This CDR3 region has 15 residues. Written as DNA, the CDR3 is TGTGCCAGCAGTTACTCAAGGACAGGGGACACTGAAGCTTTCTTT. It is translated as CASSYSRTGDTEAFF.